The 23 T cell receptor beta chains presented below share a single source sample, sequenced in a study of T-cell memory formation after mild COVID-19. TCRdb re-derived calls from the 5' RACE reads in MiXCR, one entry per CDR3 protein. The sample carries around 450,000 distinct CDR3 sequences, roughly 20% recorded once. The sequenced material came from PBMCs or a T cell subset sorted from them (not recorded which). The receptor set was obtained from an adult woman who had mild COVID-19 (a few samples of this study predate the infection). Cell type and time point are not known.

The chain recombines TRBV12-3 or TRBV12-4 with TRBJ2-3, with TRBD2 matching over 7 bases. The CDR3 extends over 15 amino acids. V was clipped by 3 bases and J by 4 bases; unmatched bases: 7. In DNA, the CDR3 is TGTGCCAGCAGTTTTCCCAGGGCGGGAGCAGATACGCAGTATTTT. Protein product: CASSFPRAGADTQYF.

This clonotype showed up just a few times. The chain uses TRBV7-9 and TRBJ1-6, with 9 bases lining up with TRBD1. V lost 3 bases, J lost 14 bases, and 11 bases stayed unmatched. There are 15 residues in the CDR3. Germline-derived CDR1 and CDR2 are SEHNR and FQNEAQ (reference sequence). This chain's CDR3 is CASSFAGTGLLSLHF. DNA of the CDR3: TGTGCCAGCAGCTTCGCCGGGACAGGGCTCCTATCCCTCCACTTT.

The genes are TRBV12-5 and TRBJ2-1; possibly TRBD2 for D (6 bases). The germline gives CDR1 LGHNT, CDR2 FRNRAP. The CDR3 runs 18 residues. V was shortened by 0 bases and J by 0 bases, with 15 bases between the two germline ends. The CDR3 is CASGLVLGTYRSYNEQFF. The CDR3 nucleotides read TGTGCTAGTGGTTTGGTACTGGGGACTTACCGCTCCTACAATGAGCAGTTCTTC. The variable domain in full, with the rest retrieved from reference TRBV12-5 and TRBJ2-1, is DARVTQTPRHKVTEMGQEVTMRCQPILGHNTVFWYRQTMMQGLELLAYFRNRAPLDDSGMPKDRFSAEMPDATLATLKIQPSEPRDSAVYFCASGLVLGTYRSYNEQFFGPGTRLTVL.

A few counts support this clonotype. The V and J genes are TRBV5-8 and TRBJ1-1; no firm D call. The CDR3 totals 14 residues. V was cut by 0 bases and J by 3 bases, with 9 bases left in between. CDR1 and CDR2 (germline): SGHTS, YDEGEE. The CDR3: CASSLAERDTEAFF. The DNA for the CDR3 is TGTGCCAGCAGCTTGGCTGAGAGGGACACTGAAGCTTTCTTT.

This sequence joins TRBV6-4 and TRBJ2-3; perhaps D is TRBD1 or TRBD2 (5 bases each). Germline CDR1 MRHNA, CDR2 SNTAGT. CDR3 length: 14 amino acids. V lost 10 bases and J 0 bases, leaving 14 bases between the germline ends. The CDR3 sequence is CAKPGGASTDTQYF. In DNA form, the CDR3 reads TGTGCCAAGCCTGGGGGTGCTAGCACAGATACGCAGTATTTT.

This clonotype appeared a few times. The V call is TRBV7-2, the J call TRBJ2-7; TRBD1 matches at 7 bases. Losses at the gene ends were 4 bases for V and 1 base for J; bases not matched to a gene: 10. The CDR3 spans 16 residues. CDR1 SGHTA and CDR2 FQGNSA come from the germline V gene. The CDR3 DNA reads TGTGCCAGCAGCTGGGATGGGACAGTTGTATCCTACGAGCAGTACTTC. Protein sequence: CASSWDGTVVSYEQYF. The full variable domain, rest sourced from reference TRBV7-2 and TRBJ2-7, is GAGVSQSPSNKVTEKGKDVELRCDPISGHTALYWYRQSLGQGLEFLIYFQGNSAPDKSGLPSDRFSAERTGGSVSTLTIQRTQQEDSAVYLCASSWDGTVVSYEQYFGPGTRLTVT.

This clonotype occurred a few times. The chain carries TRBV18 and TRBJ2-3; 7 bases agree with TRBD2. Germline V gene data show CDR1 as KGHSH and CDR2 as LQKENI. This CDR3 is 15 amino acids long. V lost 1 base and J lost 4; bases outside the gene matches: 5. The CDR3 loop is CASSPLEGGADTQYF. The CDR3 nucleotides read TGTGCCAGCTCACCACTGGAGGGAGGGGCAGATACGCAGTATTTT.

This clonotype was picked up a small number of times. The CDR3 DNA reads as TGTGCCAGCAGCTCGGGGGACAGGGACAATGAGCAGTTCTTC. Residues: CASSSGDRDNEQFF. V gene TRBV7-9 combines with J gene TRBJ2-1; 9 bases fit TRBD1. With 4 bases clipped from V and 5 bases from J, the junction kept 3 bases outside the gene matches. Germline CDR1 SEHNR, CDR2 FQNEAQ (reference sequence). The CDR3 totals 14 residues.

This clonotype was seen more than once but under ten times. J is TRBJ2-1 and V is TRBV20-1, with a tentative D call TRBD1 (5 bases). The CDR3 contains 15 residues. Trimming took off 6 bases at V and 6 bases at J, with 21 bases between the two ends. Germline loops: CDR1 DFQATT, CDR2 SNEGSKA (reference sequence). The CDR3 region is CSAPEWGALPNEQFF. Written as DNA, the CDR3 is TGCAGTGCCCCCGAGTGGGGCGCCCTGCCCAATGAGCAGTTCTTC.

The genes are TRBV5-1 and TRBJ2-3; TRBD2 is a possible D gene (6 bases). Germline CDR1 and CDR2: SGHRS and YFSETQ. With 5 bases removed from V and 4 bases from J, the gap between germline ends came to 17 bases. The CDR3 length is 15 residues. This CDR3 reads CASRTRGGNPDTQYF. The CDR3 DNA reads TGCGCCAGCAGAACTCGGGGCGGGAACCCAGATACGCAGTATTTT.

This clonotype has just a few counts. This chain's CDR3 is CASSFSMGQGSNEQFF. In DNA, the CDR3 is TGCGCCAGCAGCTTTTCGATGGGACAGGGGTCGAATGAGCAGTTCTTC. This sequence joins TRBV5-1 and TRBJ2-1, with TRBD1 matching over 10 bases. This CDR3 has 16 residues. Germline V lookup: CDR1 SGHRS, CDR2 YFSETQ. V lost 2 bases to trimming and J lost 7 bases; unmatched junction nucleotides: 9.

V usage is TRBV12-3 or TRBV12-4 and J usage is TRBJ2-2; TRBD2 agrees at 7 bases. The V gene end was trimmed by 6 bases and the J gene end by 5 bases; junction bases not matched to a gene: 9. The CDR3 runs 15 residues. The CDR3 reads CASSWEGRGTGELFF. The CDR3 bases are TGTGCCAGCAGCTGGGAGGGCCGAGGGACCGGGGAGCTGTTTTTT.

The J gene is TRBJ1-3, the V gene TRBV6-1; 8 bases are shared with TRBD1. Germline values: CDR1 MNHNS, CDR2 SASEGT. Trimming at V came to 7 bases and at J to 2 bases, leaving 1 base not matched to a gene. This CDR3 region has 13 residues. DNA for the CDR3: TGTGCCAGCACGACAGGGGCTGGAAACACCATATATTTT. This codes for CASTTGAGNTIYF.

In DNA, the CDR3 is TGTGCCAGCAGTTCCCGGGGGGGGCCGACAGATACGCAGTATTTT. As protein: CASSSRGGPTDTQYF. The chain uses TRBV12-3 or TRBV12-4 and TRBJ2-3, with TRBD2 matching 8 bases. The ends lost 4 bases at V and 3 bases at J; junction bases unmatched: 6. This CDR3 is 15 amino acids long.

The chain employs TRBV6-2 or TRBV6-3 and TRBJ2-3, with TRBD2 matching 8 bases. Germline CDR1 is MNHEY and CDR2 is SVGEGT. Losses at the gene ends were 1 base for V and 3 bases for J; bases not matched to a gene: 3. The length of the CDR3 is 15 residues. As DNA, the CDR3 is TGTGCCAGCAGTTACTTTGCGGGAGGTACAGATACGCAGTATTTT. It yields the protein CASSYFAGGTDTQYF.

This clonotype showed up just a few times. The chain carries TRBV6-6 and TRBJ1-5; 7 nucleotides match TRBD1. This CDR3 has 16 amino acids. J gave up 4 bases and V 4 bases, and 10 bases lay outside the gene matches. Germline CDR1 is MNHNY and CDR2 is SVGAGI (reference sequence). This CDR3 is CASSSPFTGENQPQHF. CDR3 DNA sequence: TGTGCCAGCAGTTCCCCCTTTACAGGGGAAAATCAGCCCCAGCATTTT.

CDR3 in amino acids: CASSVVPAQHGATEAFF. The CDR3 nucleotides are TGTGCCAGCAGCGTAGTTCCGGCACAGCACGGGGCCACTGAAGCTTTCTTT. This chain connects TRBV9 to TRBJ1-1; tentative D call: TRBD1 (5 bases). V was clipped by 0 bases and J by 4 bases, with 19 bases between them. From germline, CDR1 is SGDLS and CDR2 YYNGEE. The CDR3 covers 17 residues.

The chain uses TRBV5-1 and TRBJ2-2; TRBD1 might be the D (6 bases). Trimming stripped 4 bases from V and 6 bases from J, with 16 bases between. Per the germline V gene, CDR1 is SGHRS and CDR2 is YFSETQ. The CDR3 length is 15 residues. Here the CDR3 reads CASSRTGYDPGELFF. As DNA, the CDR3 is TGCGCCAGCAGCAGAACAGGGTATGACCCCGGGGAGCTGTTTTTT.

This chain joins TRBV15 and TRBJ1-5; 9 bases fit TRBD1. Germline assignment: CDR1 LNHNV and CDR2 YYDKDF (reference sequence). The length of the CDR3 is 15 residues. Unmatched junction bases numbered 7, after V lost 4 bases and J lost 6 bases. The DNA for the CDR3 is TGTGCCACCAGCACCGGGACAGGGCTACTTCAGCCCCAGCATTTT. It translates to CATSTGTGLLQPQHF.

This clonotype was recorded a few times. V gene TRBV7-2 combines with J gene TRBJ2-1; 7 bases map to TRBD2. There are 13 residues in the CDR3. CDR1 is SGHTA and CDR2 is FQGNSA in the germline V gene. With 1 base clipped from V and 10 bases from J, the junction kept 4 bases outside the gene matches. CDR3 DNA: TGTGCCAGCAGCTTAGTACTACTAGCGGAGCAGTTCTTC. Residues: CASSLVLLAEQFF.

The chain recombines TRBV7-2 with TRBJ2-2, with unresolved D. CDR3 size: 13 residues. V dropped 5 bases and J dropped 5 bases, with 9 bases sitting between them. Looked up from germline, CDR1 is SGHTA and CDR2 is FQGNSA. As DNA, the CDR3 is TGTGCCAGCAGCGATCGAGCGACCGGGGAGCTGTTTTTT. Translated: CASSDRATGELFF.

The V and J genes are TRBV6-6 and TRBJ1-1; TRBD1 might be the D (6 bases). Germline V lookup: CDR1 MNHNY, CDR2 SVGAGI (reference sequence). CDR3 length: 15 residues. V lost 2 bases and J lost 1, with 11 bases in between. The CDR3 reads CASSYIQGPNTEAFF. CDR3 bases: TGTGCCAGCAGTTACATACAGGGTCCGAACACTGAAGCTTTCTTT.

This clonotype was counted between two and nine times. The gene calls are TRBV12-3 or TRBV12-4 and TRBJ2-3, with a tentative D call TRBD1 (5 bases). The CDR3 contains 14 residues. Trimming took off 3 bases at V and 0 bases at J, with 7 bases between the two ends. CDR3 coding DNA: TGTGCCAGCAGTTTTTACAGGAGCACAGATACGCAGTATTTT. Amino acid sequence: CASSFYRSTDTQYF.